This T cell receptor beta chain was sequenced during a study of OX40 agonist ivuxolimab in advanced cancers. Some clones are missing from TCRdb's copy, which holds only in-frame ones; the method was immunoSEQ multiplex PCR. The repertoire has some 77,000 clones, about nine tenths of them found once; the top ten carry about 9.4%. After removal of 3 bases from V and 3 bases from J, the junction contained 3 bases not matched to a gene. The V gene's germline CDR1 is SGHVS and CDR2 FNYEAQ. CDR3 size: 14 residues. This clone was seen more than once but under ten times. Specimen: CD4+ or CD8+ T cells sorted from blood, collected in a trial of the OX40 agonist ivuxolimab. The source of this sequence is an adult with an advanced solid tumor such as melanoma, head and neck, liver or kidney cancer. The V call is TRBV7-6, the J call TRBJ2-3; 7 bases fit TRBD2. CDR3 bases: TGTGCCAGCAGCTTCGGACTAGAAACAGATACGCAGTATTTT. Encoded protein: CASSFGLETDTQYF.